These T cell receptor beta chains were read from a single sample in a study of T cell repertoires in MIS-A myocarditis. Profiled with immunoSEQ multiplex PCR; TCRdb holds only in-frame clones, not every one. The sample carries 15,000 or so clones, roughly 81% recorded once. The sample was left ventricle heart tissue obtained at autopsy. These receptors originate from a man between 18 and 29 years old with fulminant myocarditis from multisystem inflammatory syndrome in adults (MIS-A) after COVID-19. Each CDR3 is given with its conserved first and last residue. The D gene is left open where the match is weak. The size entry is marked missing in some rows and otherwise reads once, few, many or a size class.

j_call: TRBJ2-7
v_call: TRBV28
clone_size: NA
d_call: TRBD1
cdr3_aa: CASSLGTGTGGIERYF
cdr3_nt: TGTGCCAGCAGTTTAGGCACCGGGACAGGGGGTATAGAGCGGTACTTC

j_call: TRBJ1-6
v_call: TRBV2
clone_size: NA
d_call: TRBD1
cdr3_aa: CASRGQGSSPLHF
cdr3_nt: TGTGCCAGCAGGGGACAGGGAAGTTCACCCCTCCACTTT

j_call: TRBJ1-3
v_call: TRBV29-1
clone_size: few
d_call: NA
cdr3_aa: CSGKLPQENTIYF
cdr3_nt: TGCAGCGGAAAGTTACCGCAAGAAAACACCATATATTTT

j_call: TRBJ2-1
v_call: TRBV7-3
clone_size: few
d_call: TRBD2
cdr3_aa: CASSLNTGGLSIF
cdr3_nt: TGTGCCAGCAGCTTAAACACGGGGGGGCTCTCGATCTTC

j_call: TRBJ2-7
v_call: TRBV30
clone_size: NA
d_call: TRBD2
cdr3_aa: CAWSLAGAISYEQYF
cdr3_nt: TGTGCCTGGAGTTTAGCGGGGGCTATCTCCTACGAGCAGTACTTC

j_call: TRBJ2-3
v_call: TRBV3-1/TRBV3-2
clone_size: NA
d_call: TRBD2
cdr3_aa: CASSQVTTSGGADTQYF
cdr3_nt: TGTGCCAGCAGCCAAGTGACTACTAGCGGGGGGGCAGATACGCAGTATTTT

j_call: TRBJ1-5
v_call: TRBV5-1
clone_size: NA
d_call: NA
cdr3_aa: CASSLAGSNQPQHF
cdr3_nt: TGCGCCAGCAGCTTGGCCGGGAGCAATCAGCCCCAGCATTTT

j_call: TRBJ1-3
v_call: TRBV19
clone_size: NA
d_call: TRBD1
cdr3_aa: CASTSGTGVPSGNTIYF
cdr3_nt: TGTGCCAGTACATCCGGGACAGGTGTACCCTCTGGAAACACCATATATTTT

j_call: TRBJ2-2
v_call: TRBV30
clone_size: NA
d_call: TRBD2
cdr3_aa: CAWILFPREGTGELFF
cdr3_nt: TGTGCCTGGATCCTCTTCCCGAGGGAGGGCACCGGGGAGCTGTTTTTT

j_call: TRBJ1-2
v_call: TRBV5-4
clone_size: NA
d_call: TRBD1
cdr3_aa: CASSEDQGDYTF
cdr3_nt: TGTGCCAGCAGTGAAGACCAGGGGGACTACACCTTC

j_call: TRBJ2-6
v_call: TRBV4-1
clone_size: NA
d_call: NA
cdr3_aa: CASSSQIAGANVLTF
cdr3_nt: TGCGCCAGCAGCTCACAGATCGCTGGGGCCAACGTCCTGACTTTC

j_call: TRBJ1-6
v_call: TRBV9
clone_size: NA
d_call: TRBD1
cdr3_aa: CASSARDSSYNSPLHF
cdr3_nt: TGTGCCAGCAGCGCCCGGGACAGCTCCTATAATTCACCCCTCCACTTT

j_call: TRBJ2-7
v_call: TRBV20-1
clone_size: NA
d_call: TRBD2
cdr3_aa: CSASFRTSGPLYEQYF
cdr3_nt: TGCAGTGCTAGTTTTAGGACTAGCGGGCCTCTCTACGAGCAGTACTTC

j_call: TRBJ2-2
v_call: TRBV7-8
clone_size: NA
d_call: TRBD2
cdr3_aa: CASSFSPTAGVKTAGELFF
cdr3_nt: TGTGCCAGCAGCTTTAGTCCCACGGCGGGAGTTAAGACCGCCGGGGAGCTGTTTTTT

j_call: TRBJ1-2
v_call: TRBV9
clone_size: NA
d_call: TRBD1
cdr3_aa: CASSATGFDYGYTF
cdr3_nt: TGTGCCAGCAGCGCGACAGGGTTCGACTATGGCTACACCTTC

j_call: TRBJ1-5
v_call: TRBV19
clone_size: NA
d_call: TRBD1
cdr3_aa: CASSITGGNQPQHF
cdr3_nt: TGTGCCAGTAGTATTACAGGGGGAAATCAGCCCCAGCATTTT

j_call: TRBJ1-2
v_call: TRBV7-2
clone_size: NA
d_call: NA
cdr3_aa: CASSGLLSLYGYTF
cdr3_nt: TGTGCCAGCAGCGGTTTGCTCTCCCTCTATGGCTACACCTTC

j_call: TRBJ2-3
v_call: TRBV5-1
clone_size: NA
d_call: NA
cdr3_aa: CASSWLGVRDTQYF
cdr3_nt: TGCGCCAGCAGTTGGCTTGGGGTTCGAGATACGCAGTATTTT

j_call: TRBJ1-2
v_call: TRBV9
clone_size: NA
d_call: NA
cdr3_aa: CASSPHTTGYTF
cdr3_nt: TGTGCCAGCAGCCCCCACACAACCGGCTACACCTTC

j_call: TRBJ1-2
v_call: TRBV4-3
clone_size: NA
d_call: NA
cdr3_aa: CASSQVAGLDGYTF
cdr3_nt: TGCGCCAGCAGCCAAGTGGCAGGTTTGGATGGCTACACCTTC

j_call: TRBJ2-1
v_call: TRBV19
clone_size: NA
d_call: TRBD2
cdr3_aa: CASSRTSGGATGQFF
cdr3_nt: TGTGCCAGTAGTAGGACTAGCGGGGGGGCCACAGGGCAGTTCTTC

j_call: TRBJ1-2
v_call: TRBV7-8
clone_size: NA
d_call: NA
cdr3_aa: CASSPSRGGDYGYTF
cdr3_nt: TGTGCCAGCAGCCCCTCGCGCGGCGGGGACTATGGCTACACCTTC

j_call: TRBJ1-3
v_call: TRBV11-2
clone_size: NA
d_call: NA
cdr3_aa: CASSLVGQFTSGNTIYF
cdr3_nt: TGTGCCAGCAGCTTAGTCGGTCAATTTACCTCTGGAAACACCATATATTTT

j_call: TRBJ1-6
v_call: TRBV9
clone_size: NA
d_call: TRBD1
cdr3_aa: CASSVTGTGVNSPLHF
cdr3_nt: TGTGCCAGCAGCGTAACCGGGACAGGGGTTAATTCACCCCTCCACTTT

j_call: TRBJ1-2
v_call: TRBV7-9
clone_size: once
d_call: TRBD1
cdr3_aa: CASSQGQGYGYTF
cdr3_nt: TGTGCCAGCAGCCAGGGACAGGGCTATGGCTACACCTTC

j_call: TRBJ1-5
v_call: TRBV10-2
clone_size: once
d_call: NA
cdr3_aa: CASSDAGGRQPQHF
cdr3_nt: TGCGCCAGCAGTGATGCAGGTGGAAGGCAGCCCCAGCATTTT

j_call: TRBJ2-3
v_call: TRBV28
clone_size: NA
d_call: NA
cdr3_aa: CASSFLSGTDTQYF
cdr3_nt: TGTGCCAGCAGTTTTCTTAGCGGCACAGATACGCAGTATTTT

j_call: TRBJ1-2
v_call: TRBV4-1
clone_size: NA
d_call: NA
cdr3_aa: CASSRQYIDSPYGYTF
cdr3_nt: TGCGCCAGCAGCCGTCAGTATATCGACAGTCCCTATGGCTACACCTTC

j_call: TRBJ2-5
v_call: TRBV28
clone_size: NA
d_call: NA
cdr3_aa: CASSRRLRGETQYF
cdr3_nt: TGTGCCAGCAGTCGACGACTACGAGGGGAGACCCAGTACTTC

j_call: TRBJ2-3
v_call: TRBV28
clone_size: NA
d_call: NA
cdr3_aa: CASSYGHPDTQYF
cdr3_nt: TGTGCCAGCAGTTACGGACACCCAGATACGCAGTATTTT

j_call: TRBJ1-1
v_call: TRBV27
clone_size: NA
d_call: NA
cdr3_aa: CASKETAGTEAFF
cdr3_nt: TGTGCCAGCAAGGAGACAGCGGGAACTGAAGCTTTCTTT

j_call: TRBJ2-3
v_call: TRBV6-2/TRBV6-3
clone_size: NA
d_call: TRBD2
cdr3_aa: CASSYYRAGGPDTQYF
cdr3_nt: TGTGCCAGCAGTTACTATCGAGCGGGGGGGCCAGATACGCAGTATTTT

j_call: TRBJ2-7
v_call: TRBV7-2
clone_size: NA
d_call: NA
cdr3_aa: CASSLDHSSYEQYF
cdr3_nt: TGTGCCAGCAGCTTAGACCATAGCTCCTACGAGCAGTACTTC